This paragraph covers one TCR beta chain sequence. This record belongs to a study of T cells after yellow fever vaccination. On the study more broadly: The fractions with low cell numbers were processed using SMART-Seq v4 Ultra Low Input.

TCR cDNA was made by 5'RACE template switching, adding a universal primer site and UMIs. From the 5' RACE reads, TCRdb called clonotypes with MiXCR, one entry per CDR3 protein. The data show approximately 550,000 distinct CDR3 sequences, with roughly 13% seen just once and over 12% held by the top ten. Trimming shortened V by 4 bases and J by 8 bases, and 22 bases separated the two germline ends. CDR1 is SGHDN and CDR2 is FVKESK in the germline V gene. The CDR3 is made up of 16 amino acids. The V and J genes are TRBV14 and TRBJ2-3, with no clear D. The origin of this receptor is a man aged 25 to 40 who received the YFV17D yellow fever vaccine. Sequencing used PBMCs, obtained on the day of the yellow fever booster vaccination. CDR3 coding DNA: TGTGCCAGCAGCCCCCTTGGGCACAGTGACCATGGTACGCAGTATTTT. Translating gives CASSPLGHSDHGTQYF.